One and the same sample provided the 32 T cell receptor beta chains below, sequenced in a study of blood T cell repertoires in COVID-19. Repertoires were generated with immunoSEQ multiplex PCR, while TCRdb's copy carries only in-frame clones and drops some. Counted here are a few hundred thousand clones, approximately 81% occurring once; the ten biggest clones make up 6.6%. The specimen sequenced was PBMCs or T cells enriched from blood (not recorded which). The source is a woman between 50 and 59 years old who had been exposed to COVID-19.

This sequence joins TRBV7-2 and TRBJ2-2, with TRBD1 identical over 7 bases. The CDR3 totals 15 residues. Germline values: CDR1 SGHTA, CDR2 FQGNSA. The J segment lost 3 bases and the V segment lost 5 bases, leaving 6 bases of the junction unmatched. CDR3 sequence (DNA): TGTGCCAGCAGCCGGGACAGTGTGTACACCGGGGAGCTGTTTTTT. This codes for CASSRDSVYTGELFF.

This clone has more than one count but fewer than ten. V usage is TRBV2 and J usage is TRBJ1-2, with 7 positions matching TRBD1. Germline assignment: CDR1 SNHLY and CDR2 FYNNEI. V shed 6 bases, J shed 2 bases, and the junction held 6 bases outside the gene matches. This CDR3 contains 14 residues. CDR3 in DNA: TGTGCCAGCAGCCTAGGGGGCGCGAACTATGGCTACACCTTC. This translates into CASSLGGANYGYTF.

This chain joins TRBV7-2 and TRBJ1-5, with 7 nucleotides matching TRBD1. The CDR3 is made up of 15 amino acids. Trimming cost V 5 bases and J 7 bases; bases outside gene matches: 11. Germline CDR1 is SGHTA and CDR2 is FQGNSA. CDR3 sequence (DNA): TGTGCCAGCAGCATACAGGGGATCAATGGGCAGCCCCAGCATTTT. It is translated as CASSIQGINGQPQHF.

The rearrangement links TRBV19 to TRBJ1-3; D gene uncertain. Germline assignment: CDR1 LNHDA and CDR2 SQIVND (reference sequence). With 9 bases removed from V and 0 bases from J, the gap between germline ends came to 24 bases. This CDR3 has 18 residues. The CDR3 nucleotides are TGTGCCAGCCTACCAAGCGGGAGACCTCTAAGCTCTGGAAACACCATATATTTT. This sequence encodes CASLPSGRPLSSGNTIYF. Variable domain in full (rest from reference TRBV19 and TRBJ1-3): DGGITQSPKYLFRKEGQNVTLSCEQNLNHDAMYWYRQDPGQGLRLIYYSQIVNDFQKGDIAEGYSVSREKKESFPLTVTSAQKNPTAFYLCASLPSGRPLSSGNTIYFGEGSWLTVV.

V usage is TRBV11-2 and J usage is TRBJ1-2; tentative D call: TRBD1 (5 bases). V lost 1 base and J lost 4, with 7 bases in between. The CDR3 sequence is 13 residues long. Per the germline V gene, CDR1 is SGHAT and CDR2 is FQNNGV. The CDR3 loop reads CASSLGGLYGYTF. The CDR3 DNA reads as TGTGCCAGCAGCTTAGGGGGCCTCTATGGCTACACCTTC.

V usage is TRBV28 and J usage is TRBJ1-5; TRBD1 might be the D (6 bases). Germline values: CDR1 MDHEN, CDR2 SYDVKM. This CDR3 is 15 amino acids long. V was clipped by 5 bases and J by 5 bases, with 16 bases between them. CDR3: CASSGGGSRYQPQHF. The CDR3 nucleotides are TGTGCCAGCAGTGGGGGGGGCAGCCGTTATCAGCCCCAGCATTTT.

A single count supports this clone. The chain links TRBV7-2 to TRBJ2-7; D is ambiguous. The germline V gene has CDR1 SGHTA and CDR2 FQGNSA. V dropped 1 base and J dropped 8 bases, with 9 bases sitting between them. This CDR3 is built from 12 residues. This chain's CDR3 is CASSLVGTQQYF. The CDR3 DNA sequence: TGTGCCAGCAGCTTAGTTGGCACCCAGCAGTACTTC.

This clone was counted between two and nine times. The chain carries TRBV19 and TRBJ1-2; D is uncertain. V was shortened by 5 bases and J by 8 bases, with 15 bases between the two germline ends. The CDR3 has 13 residues. Germline CDR1 and CDR2: LNHDA and SQIVND (reference sequence). The CDR3 DNA follows: TGTGCCAGTAGTCCCAACTCCGGGATCGGCTACACCTTC. Amino acids: CASSPNSGIGYTF.

The chain is built from TRBV7-9 and TRBJ1-2; D remains ambiguous. Germline-derived CDR1 and CDR2 are SEHNR and FQNEAQ (reference sequence). The CDR3 is made up of 17 amino acids. Between the trimmed V and J ends, which lost 2 bases and 3 bases, there was a span of 19 bases. The CDR3 loop reads CASSLTVPRRPDYGYTF. For the CDR3, the DNA is TGTGCCAGCAGCTTAACGGTACCTAGACGTCCTGACTATGGCTACACCTTC.

This clone is a singleton in its sample. J is TRBJ2-2 and V is TRBV30; 8 bases are shared with TRBD1. CDR3 length equals 16 residues. The germline V gene has CDR1 GTSNPN and CDR2 SVGIG (reference sequence). V shed 0 bases and J 6 bases; nucleotides not matched to a gene: 9. CDR3 bases: TGTGCCTGGAGTGTACTCAGGGGGCGGTCCCCCGGGGAGCTGTTTTTT. It is translated as CAWSVLRGRSPGELFF.

The V and J genes are TRBV24-1 and TRBJ1-3; unclear D gene. V was shortened by 1 base and J by 4 bases, with 4 bases between the two germline ends. The CDR3 runs 13 residues. CDR1 is KGHDR, CDR2 SFDVKD, per germline. The CDR3 protein is CATSDFLGNTIYF. The CDR3 bases are TGTGCCACCAGTGATTTCCTGGGAAACACCATATATTTT.

The CDR3 region is CASSAGTNPTYGYTF. CDR3 bases: TGTGCCAGCAGCGCCGGGACAAACCCGACCTATGGCTACACCTTC. V is TRBV5-4 and J is TRBJ1-2; D might be TRBD1 (6 bases). Trimming removed 4 bases from V and 4 bases from J, with 17 bases in between. From germline, CDR1 is SGHNT and CDR2 YYREEE (reference sequence). The CDR3 extends over 15 amino acids.

This clone was detected once. The chain carries TRBV19 and TRBJ1-2; 7 nucleotides align to TRBD1. The V segment lost 8 bases and the J segment 5 bases; nucleotides outside the gene matches: 20. Germline assignment: CDR1 LNHDA and CDR2 SQIVND (reference sequence). The CDR3 contains 17 residues. The CDR3 loop is CASANRGVAPRGYGYTF. The CDR3 DNA is TGTGCCAGTGCGAACAGGGGTGTCGCACCCAGAGGATATGGCTACACCTTC.

The chain is built from TRBV6-4 and TRBJ1-5; no reliable D call. CDR3 length: 14 residues. Per the germline V gene, CDR1 is MRHNA and CDR2 is SNTAGT. The V end was cut by 3 bases, the J end by 4 bases, with 10 bases between. CDR3 in amino acids: CASSERPNNQPQHF. Here the CDR3 DNA reads TGTGCCAGCAGTGAGCGCCCGAATAATCAGCCCCAGCATTTT.

J is TRBJ2-1 and V is TRBV30; 9 bases map to TRBD1. Trimming cost V 4 bases and J 1 base; bases outside gene matches: 8. The CDR3 has 16 residues. Germline lookup yields CDR1 GTSNPN and CDR2 SVGIG (reference sequence). The CDR3 loop is CAWNRGRVVSYNEQFF. The CDR3 bases are TGTGCCTGGAACAGGGGGCGCGTAGTTTCCTACAATGAGCAGTTCTTC.

This sequence joins TRBV7-8 and TRBJ1-4; TRBD1 agrees at 7 bases. V was pared by 5 bases and J by 6 bases, with 6 bases of the junction left unmatched. The CDR3 loop spans 14 amino acids. Germline V gives CDR1 SGHVS, CDR2 FQNEAQ. CDR3 loop: CASSLFQGDEKLFF. CDR3 nucleotides: TGTGCCAGCAGCCTTTTCCAGGGGGATGAAAAACTGTTTTTT.

The chain employs TRBV11-2 and TRBJ2-1; 9 bases match TRBD2. CDR3 length equals 16 residues. Germline V gene data show CDR1 as SGHAT and CDR2 as FQNNGV. With V trimmed by 5 bases and J by 3 bases, 8 bases remained unmatched. CDR3 protein: CASSGRGGGLYNEQFF. CDR3 DNA: TGTGCCAGCAGCGGTCGCGGGGGGGGGCTCTACAATGAGCAGTTCTTC. Together with reference TRBV11-2 and TRBJ2-1, the CDR3 gives the full variable domain: EAGVAQSPRYKIIEKRQSVAFWCNPISGHATLYWYQQILGQGPKLLIQFQNNGVVDDSQLPKDRFSAERLKGVDSTLKIQPAKLEDSAVYLCASSGRGGGLYNEQFFGPGTRLTVL.

This clone was recorded only once. The chain carries TRBV5-1 and TRBJ2-1, with TRBD1 identical over 7 bases. V shed 3 bases and J 3 bases; nucleotides not matched to a gene: 15. The CDR3 spans 18 residues. Germline assignment: CDR1 SGHRS and CDR2 YFSETQ. Here the CDR3 DNA reads TGCGCCAGCAGCTCAAAAAATACTACAGGGGTGAGCTACAATGAGCAGTTCTTC. The encoded protein is CASSSKNTTGVSYNEQFF. The full variable domain, rest sourced from reference TRBV5-1 and TRBJ2-1, is KAGVTQTPRYLIKTRGQQVTLSCSPISGHRSVSWYQQTPGQGLQFLFEYFSETQRNKGNFPGRFSGRQFSNSRSEMNVSTLELGDSALYLCASSSKNTTGVSYNEQFFGPGTRLTVL.

This rearrangement joins TRBV5-1 to TRBJ1-1, with a possible D match to TRBD1 (5 bases). Trimming shortened V by 2 bases and J by 6 bases, and 11 bases separated the two germline ends. Germline V CDR1 and CDR2: SGHRS, YFSETQ. The CDR3 sequence is 13 residues long. Here the CDR3 DNA reads TGCGCCAGCAGCTTATGGGGCCCCGCTGAAGCTTTCTTT. Its protein product is CASSLWGPAEAFF.

The V gene is TRBV12-5, the J gene TRBJ2-5; 7 positions agree with TRBD1. Looked up from germline, CDR1 is LGHNT and CDR2 is FRNRAP. The CDR3 is 14 amino acids. V trimming: 5 bases; J trimming: 2 bases; junction bases outside the gene matches: 5. CDR3 residues: CASGPGTEQETQYF. DNA for the CDR3: TGTGCTAGTGGTCCCGGGACAGAGCAAGAGACCCAGTACTTC.

This clone was observed a single time. The chain employs TRBV14 and TRBJ2-6; a weak D match, TRBD1 (6 bases). Germline CDR1 is SGHDN and CDR2 is FVKESK. The CDR3 loop spans 17 amino acids. Trimming shortened V by 4 bases and J by 5 bases, and 18 bases separated the two germline ends. This chain's CDR3 is CASSRRTGYLWANVLTF. DNA for the CDR3: TGTGCCAGCAGCCGGAGAACAGGGTATCTCTGGGCCAACGTCCTGACTTTC. Complete variable domain (other parts from reference TRBV14 and TRBJ2-6): EAGVTQFPSHSVIEKGQTVTLRCDPISGHDNLYWYRRVMGKEIKFLLHFVKESKQDESGMPNNRFLAERTGGTYSTLKVQPAELEDSGVYFCASSRRTGYLWANVLTFGAGSRLTVL.

V and J are TRBV12-3 or TRBV12-4 and TRBJ2-1; possibly TRBD2 for D (6 bases). The CDR3 contains 13 residues. Trimming pared 6 bases from V and 4 bases from J, leaving 10 bases between. The DNA for the CDR3 is TGTGCCAGCAGGATAAGCGGGTACAATGAGCAGTTCTTC. It is translated as CASRISGYNEQFF.

The V and J genes are TRBV6-2 or TRBV6-3 and TRBJ1-2; D is perhaps TRBD1 (5 bases). This CDR3 contains 14 residues. Trimming removed 2 bases from V and 3 bases from J, with 10 bases in between. The germline V gene has CDR1 MNHEY and CDR2 SVGEGT. CDR3 loop: CASSYPDSYYGYTF. The CDR3, as DNA: TGTGCCAGCAGTTACCCCGACAGCTACTATGGCTACACCTTC.

The chain couples TRBV6-2 or TRBV6-3 to TRBJ1-5; perhaps TRBD1 as D (5 bases). The CDR3 has 16 amino acids. V lost 0 bases to trimming and J lost 1 base, with 10 bases between them. CDR1 MNHEY and CDR2 SVGEGT come from the germline V gene. The CDR3 is CASSYSRVGSNQPQHF. In nucleotides, the CDR3 is TGTGCCAGCAGTTACTCCAGGGTAGGGAGCAATCAGCCCCAGCATTTT.

CDR3 DNA sequence: TGTGCCAGCATGGGAGCTAACTATGGCTACACCTTC. Amino acids: CASMGANYGYTF. The V call is TRBV6-6, the J call TRBJ1-2; D unresolved. Per germline, CDR1 MNHNY and CDR2 SVGAGI (reference sequence). V lost 7 bases, J lost 0 bases, and 6 bases lay in between. The CDR3 loop spans 12 amino acids.

The chain employs TRBV2 and TRBJ1-2; maybe TRBD1 (5 bases). V lost 10 bases and J lost 6, with 12 bases in between. The CDR3 contains 11 residues. CDR1 and CDR2 from the germline V gene are SNHLY and FYNNEI. The CDR3 DNA follows: TGTGCCACCGGGACTCCCGATGGCTACACCTTC. Translating it yields CATGTPDGYTF. The entire variable domain, with the rest obtained from reference TRBV2 and TRBJ1-2, is as follows: EPEVTQTPSHQVTQMGQEVILRCVPISNHLYFYWYRQILGQKVEFLVSFYNNEISEKSEIFDDQFSVERPDGSNFTLKIRSTKLEDSAMYFCATGTPDGYTFGSGTRLTVV.

The V call is TRBV19, the J call TRBJ2-6; TRBD1 might be the D (5 bases). V was pared by 5 bases and J by 0 bases, with 11 bases between. The CDR3 runs to 16 residues. Germline assignment: CDR1 LNHDA and CDR2 SQIVND (reference sequence). As DNA, the CDR3 is TGTGCCAGTAGTTCAGGGTCCCTCTCTGGGGCCAACGTCCTGACTTTC. Translation gives CASSSGSLSGANVLTF.

The gene calls are TRBV12-3 or TRBV12-4 and TRBJ1-1; 7 nucleotides align to TRBD1. CDR3 length: 13 amino acids. The junction had 9 bases not matched to a gene; V was cut back by 2 bases and J by 12 bases. CDR3 residues: CASSLQEGAEPFF. The CDR3 DNA reads as TGTGCCAGCAGTTTACAGGAGGGGGCTGAGCCTTTCTTT.

The V call is TRBV28, the J call TRBJ2-3; D is unclear. Deletions cut 7 bases from V and 2 bases from J, with 13 bases between. The CDR3 covers 14 residues. The V gene's germline CDR1 is MDHEN and CDR2 SYDVKM. This CDR3 reads CASTLGRFTDTQYF. The DNA of the CDR3 is TGTGCCAGCACCCTGGGCAGATTCACAGATACGCAGTATTTT.

The chain recombines TRBV7-2 with TRBJ1-6; 8 bases match TRBD1. With V trimmed by 3 bases and J by 6 bases, 1 base remained unmatched. This CDR3 has 14 residues. The germline gives CDR1 SGHTA, CDR2 FQGNSA. The CDR3 is CASSFDRGNSPLHF. The CDR3 region has the DNA TGTGCCAGCAGCTTCGACAGGGGTAATTCACCCCTCCACTTT. The whole variable domain, filled in from reference TRBV7-2 and TRBJ1-6, reads GAGVSQSPSNKVTEKGKDVELRCDPISGHTALYWYRQSLGQGLEFLIYFQGNSAPDKSGLPSDRFSAERTGGSVSTLTIQRTQQEDSAVYLCASSFDRGNSPLHFGNGTRLTVT.

The chain is built from TRBV10-2 and TRBJ1-1; a possible D gene is TRBD1 (6 bases). The germline CDR1 and CDR2 sequences are WSHSY and SAAADI. CDR3 length: 15 residues. Trimming stripped 8 bases from V and 0 bases from J, with 16 bases between. The CDR3 loop reads CASRGTRILNTEAFF. The CDR3 DNA is TGCGCCAGCCGAGGGACACGGATCCTGAACACTGAAGCTTTCTTT.

The chain combines TRBV7-9 with TRBJ2-3; tentative D call: TRBD2 (6 bases). The CDR3 length is 19 residues. CDR1 is SEHNR and CDR2 is FQNEAQ in the germline V gene (reference sequence). V lost 5 bases to trimming and J lost 2 bases, with 26 bases between them. The CDR3 region has the DNA TGTGCCAGCAGCCGACAACCCCTTGGGACGCTGGACTACACAGATACGCAGTATTTT. Translation: CASSRQPLGTLDYTDTQYF.